This T cell receptor beta chain came from a study of blood T cell repertoires in COVID-19 (dated by TCRdb to about 2020). Regarding the study in general: The collaborator samples originated in the United States, Italy and Spain and spanned the acute and convalescent phases of COVID-19. The prospective study material was composed of cDNA or gDNA derived from T cells, B-cell-depleted T cells, or PBMCs. The dataset comprised deeply sampled blood TCRbeta repertoires from subjects exposed to, actively infected with, or recovered from COVID-19. The repertoires were released in a freely available public database intended as a resource for research on the immune response to SARS-CoV-2. Samples were obtained from the ongoing ImmuneRACE study (first 160 participants) and from some 1,300 subjects provided by 6 global collaborators. Nearly every sample came with metadata listing a de-identified subject ID, COVID-19 status, age in years and sex. Where available, HLA class I and class II types were obtained from metadata supplied by the sample provider rather than from assay-based typing. Overall study outcomes, separate from this receptor: The amount of clinical and demographic metadata varied by source and participant and was provided uncurated.

In regard to this clone: The antigen it binds to is not known. Base-call qualities are not available, and no considerably larger clone is one nucleotide away.

The immunoSEQ Assay, a bias-controlled multiplex PCR, was used to amplify TCRbeta CDR3 regions from genomic DNA. The source study handled its data this way. The number of nucleated cells in each sample was estimated from the amplification of reference gene primers within the assay. To quantify the absolute abundance of each unique TCRbeta CDR3 rearrangement, sequence reads were collapsed and filtered. For each sample, productive Simpson clonality was calculated by taking the square root of Simpson's diversity index across productive rearrangements. The clones in this table, taken by TCRdb from immuneACCESS, are in-frame only. Not every clone is retained; where verified, under half of the shortfall comes from an unresolved V gene, and the cause of the rest is unknown. V and J calls and clone size are as listed in that table; D and trimming were resolved from the DNA. The sample table lists almost 400,000 clones, roughly 88% of them with a count of one. The ten largest clonotypes hold approximately 1% of the sample.

Enrolling through a virtual design, the prospective study's participants ranged in age from roughly 18 to 89 years and lived across more than 20 United States geographic areas. Cohort assignment in the prospective study relied on participant-reported clinical history from a screening survey and a study questionnaire. Each participant in the prospective study had whole blood, serum and a nasopharyngeal or oropharyngeal swab collected by mobile phlebotomists. Over a roughly two-month period, participants in the prospective study had the option of providing additional blood draws and questionnaires. Blood samples from the prospective study were shipped frozen or at room temperature prior to DNA extraction. The germline V gene (reference sequence) provides CDR1 MNHEY and CDR2 SMNVEV. V has 0 bases trimmed and J has 6 bases trimmed; junction bases matching no gene number 5. From the cysteine through the phenylalanine, the CDR3 covers 15 amino acids. CDR3 DNA is the only sequence kept; it has 45 bases, read in frame from the first base.

This clonotype was obtained from a woman aged 30 to 39 with acute COVID-19. Recombination joined TRBV27 with TRBJ2-7, with 10 bases aligning to TRBD1. Sequences were obtained from PBMCs or T cells enriched from blood (not recorded which). Here is the DNA: TGTGCCAGCAGTTTATCAGGACAGGGGGTGGGCGAGCAGTACTTC. Translated, this gives CASSLSGQGVGEQYF.